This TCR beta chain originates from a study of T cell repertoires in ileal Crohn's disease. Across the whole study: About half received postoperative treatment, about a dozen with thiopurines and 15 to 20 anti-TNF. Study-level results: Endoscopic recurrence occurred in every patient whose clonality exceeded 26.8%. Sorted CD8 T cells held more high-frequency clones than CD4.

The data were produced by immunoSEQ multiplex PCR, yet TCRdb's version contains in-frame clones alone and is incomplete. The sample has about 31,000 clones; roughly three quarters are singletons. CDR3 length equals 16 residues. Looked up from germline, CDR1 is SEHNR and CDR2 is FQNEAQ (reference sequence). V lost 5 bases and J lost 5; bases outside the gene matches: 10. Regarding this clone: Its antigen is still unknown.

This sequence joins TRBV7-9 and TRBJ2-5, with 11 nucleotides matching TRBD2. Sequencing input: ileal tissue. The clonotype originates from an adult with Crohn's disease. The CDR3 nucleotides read TGTGCCAGCAGCCCGAATAGCGGGGGGGCCGTGGAGACCCAGTACTTC. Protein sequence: CASSPNSGGAVETQYF. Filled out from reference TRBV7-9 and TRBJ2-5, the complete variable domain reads DTGVSQNPRHKITKRGQNVTFRCDPISEHNRLYWYRQTLGQGPEFLTYFQNEAQLEKSRLLSDRFSAERPKGSFSTLEIQRTEQGDSAMYLCASSPNSGGAVETQYFGPGTRLLVL.